This T cell receptor (beta chain) was identified in a study of blood T cell repertoires in COVID-19. Authors' data handling: Nucleated cell number was recorded as an estimate derived from reference gene primer amplification. Assay used: immunoSEQ multiplex PCR; TCRdb lists only in-frame clones, some missing. Clonal size and the V and J genes are those of that table, whereas D and trimming came from the DNA. The table records 50,000 to 70,000 clones, approximately 86% of them present only once. This CDR3 contains 14 residues. Germline CDR1 is SGHKS and CDR2 is YYEKEE (reference sequence). With 4 bases clipped from V and 5 bases from J, the junction kept 7 bases outside the gene matches.

This sequence was found in a human donor with active COVID-19. The donor label of this sample is uncertain. The sequenced sample consisted of peripheral blood. This chain joins TRBV5-5 and TRBJ2-5; 8 bases fit TRBD2. The CDR3 coding sequence is TGTGCCAGCAGCATTAGCGGGAAGATGGAGACCCAGTACTTC. Its protein product is CASSISGKMETQYF.